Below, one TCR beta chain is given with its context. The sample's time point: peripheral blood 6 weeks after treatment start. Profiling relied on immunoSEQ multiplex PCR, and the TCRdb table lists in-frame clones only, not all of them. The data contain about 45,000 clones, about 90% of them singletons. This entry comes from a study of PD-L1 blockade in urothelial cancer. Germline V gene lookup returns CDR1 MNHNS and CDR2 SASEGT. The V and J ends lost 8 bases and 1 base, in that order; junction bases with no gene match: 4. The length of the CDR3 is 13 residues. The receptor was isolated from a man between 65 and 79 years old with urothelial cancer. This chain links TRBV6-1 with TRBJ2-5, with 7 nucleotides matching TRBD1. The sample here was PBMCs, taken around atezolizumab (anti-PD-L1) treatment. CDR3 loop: CASERTGQETQYF. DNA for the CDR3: TGTGCCAGCGAACGGACAGGCCAAGAGACCCAGTACTTC.